These 16 T cell receptor beta chains were all obtained from the same sample, sequenced in a study of beta chain features in type 1 diabetes. Expressed TCRB transcripts were sequenced after all isolated RNA was converted to cDNA. Sequencing was performed with immunoSEQ multiplex PCR; in TCRdb, only in-frame clones are kept and a portion is missing. The table includes under 950,000 clones, roughly a sixth detected once. Sequencing input: naive CD4+ T cells from blood. The source of these receptors is a woman under 30 in good health.

CDR3 residues: CASSYSVSAGELFF. The CDR3 coding sequence is TGTGCCAGCAGTTACTCGGTTAGCGCCGGGGAGCTGTTTTTT. This chain joins TRBV6-5 and TRBJ2-2; a possible D gene is TRBD2 (5 bases). From germline, CDR1 is MNHEY and CDR2 SVGAGI. The germline V and J ends were trimmed by 0 bases and 6 bases, with 8 bases remaining between them. The CDR3 consists of 14 residues.

The genes are TRBV7-2 and TRBJ2-7, with 9 nucleotides matching TRBD1. The CDR3 is made up of 16 amino acids. The V and J ends lost 0 bases and 4 bases, in that order; junction bases with no gene match: 7. Germline CDR1 is SGHTA and CDR2 is FQGNSA. The CDR3 nucleotides are TGTGCCAGCAGCTTAGCCGGGACAGGGAGATTGTACGAGCAGTACTTC. Its protein product is CASSLAGTGRLYEQYF.

The chain is built from TRBV6-6 and TRBJ2-1, with no clear D. Germline CDR1 and CDR2: MNHNY and SVGAGI (reference sequence). This CDR3 is 16 amino acids long. The V gene lost 0 bases and the J gene lost 0 bases, with 9 bases spanning the gap. The CDR3 spells CASSYSPVSSYNEQFF. In nucleotides, the CDR3 is TGTGCCAGCAGTTACTCTCCCGTTAGCTCCTACAATGAGCAGTTCTTC.

CDR3 nucleotide sequence: TGTGCCAGCAGTCCGGGACTACCAACCTACGAGCAGTACTTC. It is translated as CASSPGLPTYEQYF. The chain links TRBV28 to TRBJ2-7; the match to TRBD2 covers 7 bases. Losses at the gene ends were 5 bases for V and 2 bases for J; bases not matched to a gene: 6. The CDR3 is 14 amino acids. Germline CDR1 reads MDHEN; CDR2 reads SYDVKM. The full variable domain, with the rest looked up from reference TRBV28 and TRBJ2-7, is DVKVTQSSRYLVKRTGEKVFLECVQDMDHENMFWYRQDPGLGLRLIYFSYDVKMKEKGDIPEGYSVSREKKERFSLILESASTNQTSMYLCASSPGLPTYEQYFGPGTRLTVT.

The chain carries TRBV18 and TRBJ2-7; TRBD2 matches at 8 bases. This CDR3 is 16 amino acids long. Germline V gives CDR1 KGHSH, CDR2 LQKENI. With 2 bases clipped from V and 4 bases from J, the junction kept 10 bases outside the gene matches. The CDR3, as DNA: TGTGCCAGCTCACCAGGTCCCGTCACTAGCGGTTACGAGCAGTACTTC. Encoded protein: CASSPGPVTSGYEQYF.

The rearrangement uses TRBV28 and TRBJ1-1; 7 positions match TRBD1. Germline V CDR1 and CDR2: MDHEN, SYDVKM. V shed 7 bases, J shed 4 bases, and the junction held 6 bases outside the gene matches. The CDR3 totals 13 residues. CDR3 protein: CASTGGGSTEAFF. The CDR3 bases are TGTGCCAGCACTGGAGGGGGCTCCACTGAAGCTTTCTTT.

The V and J genes are TRBV27 and TRBJ2-3; D might be TRBD1 (6 bases). This CDR3 region has 13 residues. V lost 2 bases to trimming and J lost 13 bases, with 16 bases between them. CDR1 MNHEY and CDR2 SMNVEV come from the germline V gene (reference sequence). The CDR3 loop is CASSLQGLLWEYF. DNA of the CDR3: TGTGCCAGCAGTTTACAGGGGCTCTTATGGGAGTATTTT.

The chain couples TRBV10-3 to TRBJ2-7; D gene uncertain. Trimming took 2 bases from V and 0 from J, leaving 2 bases between them. Germline values: CDR1 ENHRY, CDR2 SYGVKD. This CDR3 comprises 12 residues. CDR3 DNA sequence: TGTGCCATCAGTGAGAACTCCTACGAGCAGTACTTC. It encodes CAISENSYEQYF.

The V gene is TRBV19, the J gene TRBJ1-5; D possibly corresponds to TRBD1 (5 bases). The CDR3 consists of 17 residues. Germline lookup yields CDR1 LNHDA and CDR2 SQIVND (reference sequence). Deletions cut 3 bases from V and 0 bases from J, with 15 bases between. The CDR3 loop is CASSIGGAAFSNQPQHF. The CDR3 DNA is TGTGCCAGTAGTATTGGAGGGGCCGCGTTTAGCAATCAGCCCCAGCATTTT.

This clone has more than one count but fewer than ten. In the same sample, other DNA sequences code for this CDR3. The rearrangement uses TRBV7-2 and TRBJ2-5, with D maybe TRBD2 (6 bases). Germline loops: CDR1 SGHTA, CDR2 FQGNSA. There are 14 residues in the CDR3. Trimming stripped 1 base from V and 2 bases from J, with 8 bases between. CDR3 in amino acids: CASSLEGGQETQYF. CDR3 coding DNA: TGTGCCAGCAGCTTAGAGGGAGGACAAGAGACCCAGTACTTC.

The CDR3 loop is CASSGQARAHSNYGYTF. Here the CDR3 DNA reads TGTGCCAGTTCTGGGCAGGCTCGCGCCCATTCTAACTATGGCTACACCTTC. The V gene is TRBV19, the J gene TRBJ1-2; D not certain. The CDR3 has 17 amino acids. The V and J ends lost 8 bases and 0 bases respectively, with 22 bases between them. Germline V CDR1 and CDR2: LNHDA, SQIVND (reference sequence). The whole variable domain, filled in from reference TRBV19 and TRBJ1-2, reads DGGITQSPKYLFRKEGQNVTLSCEQNLNHDAMYWYRQDPGQGLRLIYYSQIVNDFQKGDIAEGYSVSREKKESFPLTVTSAQKNPTAFYLCASSGQARAHSNYGYTFGSGTRLTVV.

This chain connects TRBV9 to TRBJ2-1; D is uncertain. The V gene lost 1 base and the J gene lost 5 bases, with 7 bases spanning the gap. The CDR3 is made up of 13 amino acids. CDR1 and CDR2 from the germline V gene are SGDLS and YYNGEE. This CDR3 reads CASSVSLDNEQFF. CDR3 nucleotide sequence: TGTGCCAGCAGCGTATCCCTTGACAATGAGCAGTTCTTC.

This clone was recorded a few times. The chain links TRBV5-1 to TRBJ2-1; 11 bases agree with TRBD2. The CDR3 length is 15 residues. J lost 4 bases, V lost 6 bases, and 6 bases had no gene match. Germline V lookup: CDR1 SGHRS, CDR2 YFSETQ. The CDR3 nucleotides are TGCGCCAGCATTTATACTAGCGGGAGTTACAATGAGCAGTTCTTC. Protein product: CASIYTSGSYNEQFF.

There are a few counts of this clone. The chain joins TRBV13 to TRBJ2-1; possible D gene TRBD2, 6 bases. Trimming pared 0 bases from V and 12 bases from J, leaving 15 bases between. The CDR3 loop spans 14 amino acids. Per the germline V gene, CDR1 is PRHDT and CDR2 is FYEKMQ (reference sequence). CDR3 amino acids: CASSLGLARGGQFF. The CDR3 bases are TGTGCCAGCAGCTTAGGCCTAGCGCGGGGTGGGCAGTTCTTC.

CDR3 in DNA: TGTGCCAGCAGTTTCGGGGTGGGGGTGACCCCGACTAAAACAGATACGCAGTATTTT. Translated: CASSFGVGVTPTKTDTQYF. The chain has TRBV28 and TRBJ2-3; D might be TRBD1 or TRBD2, each matching 5 bases. The germline gives CDR1 MDHEN, CDR2 SYDVKM. This CDR3 comprises 19 residues. V lost 3 bases and J lost 3, with 25 bases in between.

The rearrangement joins TRBV29-1 to TRBJ2-1; 8 positions agree with TRBD2. This CDR3 is 13 amino acids long. With 4 bases clipped from V and 5 bases from J, the junction kept 4 bases outside the gene matches. CDR1 is SQVTM and CDR2 is ANQGSEA in the germline V gene. This CDR3 is CSVGGRSHNEQFF. For the CDR3, the DNA is TGCAGCGTTGGCGGGAGGTCCCACAATGAGCAGTTCTTC.